This TCR beta chain was sequenced in a study of blood T cell repertoires in COVID-19. Across the whole study: Both acute and convalescent COVID-19 samples were obtained from the United States, Italy and Spain. Sample material is recorded as cDNA or gDNA derived from T cells, B-cell-depleted T cells, or PBMCs.

Authors' processing steps: Amplification from reference gene primers served as the basis for estimated nucleated cell counts. Using immunoSEQ multiplex PCR, the repertoire was profiled, and TCRdb retains in-frame clones only, with some absent. D and trimming were read from the DNA, whereas the V and J calls and clone size are those reported in that table. Of roughly 190,000 clones in the sample, 80% were seen once. The receptor was isolated from a man in his 60s with acute or convalescent COVID-19. The sample taken for sequencing was peripheral blood.

The CDR3 DNA is TGTGCCAGTAGTCCACTTGACAGCGATTCAAACACCATATATTTT. It codes for CASSPLDSDSNTIYF. The chain employs TRBV19 and TRBJ1-3; D might be TRBD1 (5 bases). Germline V gene data show CDR1 as LNHDA and CDR2 as SQIVND (reference sequence). The CDR3 sequence is 15 residues long. V dropped 5 bases and J dropped 6 bases, with 17 bases sitting between them.